This TCR beta chain emerged from a study of T cell changes during pregnancy in multiple sclerosis. Generated by immunoSEQ multiplex PCR, the TCRdb table keeps only in-frame clones and is missing some. The sample carries some 100,000 clones, around 92% recorded once. Germline loops: CDR1 MDHEN, CDR2 SYDVKM. Trimming stripped 3 bases from V and 1 base from J, with 6 bases between. The CDR3 covers 13 residues. Here the sequenced sample was peripheral blood, taken before pregnancy. This TCR derives from a female donor with multiple sclerosis, enrolled in a pregnancy study. The chain uses TRBV28 and TRBJ1-1; D not certain. Here the CDR3 DNA reads TGTGCCAGCAGTTTGGAGGGGAACACTGAAGCTTTCTTT. Translated: CASSLEGNTEAFF.